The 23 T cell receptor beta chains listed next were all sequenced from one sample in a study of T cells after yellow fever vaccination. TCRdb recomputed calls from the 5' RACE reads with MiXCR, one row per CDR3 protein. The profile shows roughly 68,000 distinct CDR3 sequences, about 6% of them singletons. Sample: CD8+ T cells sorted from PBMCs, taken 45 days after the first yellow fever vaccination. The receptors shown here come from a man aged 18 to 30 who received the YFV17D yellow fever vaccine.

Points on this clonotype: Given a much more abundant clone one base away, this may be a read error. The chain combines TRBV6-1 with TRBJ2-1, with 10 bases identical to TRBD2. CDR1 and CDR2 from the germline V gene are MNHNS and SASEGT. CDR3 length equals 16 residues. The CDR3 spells CARSGPLAGVNNEQFF. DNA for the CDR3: TGTGCCCGCAGTGGCCCCCTAGCGGGGGTCAACAATGAGCAGTTCTTC.

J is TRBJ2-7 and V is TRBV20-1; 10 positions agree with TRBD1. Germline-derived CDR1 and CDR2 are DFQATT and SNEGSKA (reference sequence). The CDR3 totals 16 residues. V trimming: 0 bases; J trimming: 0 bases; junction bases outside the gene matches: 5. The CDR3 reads CSAREVDRGYSYEQYV. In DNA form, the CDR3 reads TGCAGTGCTAGAGAGGTGGACAGGGGGTACTCCTACGAGCAGTACGTC.

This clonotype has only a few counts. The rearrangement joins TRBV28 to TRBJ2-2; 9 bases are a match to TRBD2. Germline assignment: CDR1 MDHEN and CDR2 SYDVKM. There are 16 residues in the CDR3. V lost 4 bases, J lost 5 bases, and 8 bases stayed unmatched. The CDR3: CASSSLAGRETGELFF. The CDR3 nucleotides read TGTGCCAGCAGTTCCCTAGCGGGGAGGGAAACCGGGGAGCTGTTTTTT. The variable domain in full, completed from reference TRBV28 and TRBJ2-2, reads DVKVTQSSRYLVKRTGEKVFLECVQDMDHENMFWYRQDPGLGLRLIYFSYDVKMKEKGDIPEGYSVSREKKERFSLILESASTNQTSMYLCASSSLAGRETGELFFGEGSRLTVL.

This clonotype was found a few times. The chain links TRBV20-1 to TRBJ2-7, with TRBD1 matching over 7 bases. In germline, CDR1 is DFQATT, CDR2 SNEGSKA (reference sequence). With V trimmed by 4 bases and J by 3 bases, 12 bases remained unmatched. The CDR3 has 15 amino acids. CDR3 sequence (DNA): TGCAGTGCTACCCACCGGGACAGAGGAAACTACGAGCAGTACTTC. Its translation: CSATHRDRGNYEQYF.

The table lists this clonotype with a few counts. The CDR3 loop is CASSPWGERDNEQFF. CDR3 nucleotide sequence: TGTGCCAGCAGCCCCTGGGGGGAGAGGGACAATGAGCAGTTCTTC. The V call is TRBV7-3, the J call TRBJ2-1; D is possibly TRBD2 (6 bases). Germline V gene data show CDR1 as SGHTA and CDR2 as FQGTGA. The CDR3 is 15 amino acids. V was cut by 5 bases and J by 5 bases, with 16 bases left in between.

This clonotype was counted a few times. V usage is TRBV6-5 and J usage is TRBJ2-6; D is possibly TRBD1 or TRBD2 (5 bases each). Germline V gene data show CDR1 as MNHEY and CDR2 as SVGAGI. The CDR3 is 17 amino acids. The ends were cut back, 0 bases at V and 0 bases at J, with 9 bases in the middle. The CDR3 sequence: CASSYSGRSSGANVLTF. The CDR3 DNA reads TGTGCCAGCAGTTACTCGGGACGGAGCTCTGGGGCCAACGTCCTGACTTTC.

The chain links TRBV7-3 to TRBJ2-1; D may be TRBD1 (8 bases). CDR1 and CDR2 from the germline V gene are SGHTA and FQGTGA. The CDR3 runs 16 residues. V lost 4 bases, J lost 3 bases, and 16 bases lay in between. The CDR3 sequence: CASSSTGGELYNEQFF. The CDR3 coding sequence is TGTGCCAGCAGCTCCACAGGGGGGGAGCTCTACAATGAGCAGTTCTTC. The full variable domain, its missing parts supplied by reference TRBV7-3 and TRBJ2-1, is GAGVSQTPSNKVTEKGKYVELRCDPISGHTALYWYRQSLGQGPEFLIYFQGTGAADDSGLPNDRFFAVRPEGSVSTLKIQRTERGDSAVYLCASSSTGGELYNEQFFGPGTRLTVL.

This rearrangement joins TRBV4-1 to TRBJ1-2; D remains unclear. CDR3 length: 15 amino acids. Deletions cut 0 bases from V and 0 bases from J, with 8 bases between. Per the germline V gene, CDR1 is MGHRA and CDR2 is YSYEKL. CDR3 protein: CASSQESVTNYGYTF. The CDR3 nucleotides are TGCGCCAGCAGCCAAGAGTCTGTGACTAACTATGGCTACACCTTC.

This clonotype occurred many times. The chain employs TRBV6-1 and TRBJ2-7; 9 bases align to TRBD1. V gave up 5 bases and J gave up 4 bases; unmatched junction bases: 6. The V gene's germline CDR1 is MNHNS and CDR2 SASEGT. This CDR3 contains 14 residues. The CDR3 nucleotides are TGTGCCAGCAGTCTTACAGGGGGCTCTTACGAGCAGTACTTC. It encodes CASSLTGGSYEQYF.

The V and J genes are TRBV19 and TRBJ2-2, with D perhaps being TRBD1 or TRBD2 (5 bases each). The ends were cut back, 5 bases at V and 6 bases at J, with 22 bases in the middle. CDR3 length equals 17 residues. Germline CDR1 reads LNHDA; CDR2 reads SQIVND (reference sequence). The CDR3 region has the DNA TGTGCCAGTAGTCCACGAACCGTATGGGACCAAGCCGGGGAGCTGTTTTTT. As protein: CASSPRTVWDQAGELFF.

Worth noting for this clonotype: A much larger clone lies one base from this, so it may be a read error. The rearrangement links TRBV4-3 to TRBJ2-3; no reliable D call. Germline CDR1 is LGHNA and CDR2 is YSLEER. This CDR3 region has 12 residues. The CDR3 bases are TGCGACAGCAGCCAGACTGCAGATACGCAGTATTTT. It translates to CDSSQTADTQYF.

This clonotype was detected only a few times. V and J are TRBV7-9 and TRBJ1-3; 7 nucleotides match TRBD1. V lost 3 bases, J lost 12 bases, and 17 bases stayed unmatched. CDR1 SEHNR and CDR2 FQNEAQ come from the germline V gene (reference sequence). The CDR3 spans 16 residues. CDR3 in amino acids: CASSLGGLGTGQDIYF. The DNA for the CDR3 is TGTGCCAGCAGCTTGGGGGGGCTCGGCACCGGACAGGACATATATTTT.

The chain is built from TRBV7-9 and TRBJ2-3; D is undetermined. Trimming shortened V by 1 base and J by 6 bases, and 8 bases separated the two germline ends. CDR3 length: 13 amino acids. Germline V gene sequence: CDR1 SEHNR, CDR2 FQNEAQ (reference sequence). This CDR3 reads CASSLGASDTQYF. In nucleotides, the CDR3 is TGTGCCAGCAGCTTAGGGGCTTCGGATACGCAGTATTTT. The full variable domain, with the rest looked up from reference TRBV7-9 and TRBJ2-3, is DTGVSQNPRHKITKRGQNVTFRCDPISEHNRLYWYRQTLGQGPEFLTYFQNEAQLEKSRLLSDRFSAERPKGSFSTLEIQRTEQGDSAMYLCASSLGASDTQYFGPGTRLTVL.

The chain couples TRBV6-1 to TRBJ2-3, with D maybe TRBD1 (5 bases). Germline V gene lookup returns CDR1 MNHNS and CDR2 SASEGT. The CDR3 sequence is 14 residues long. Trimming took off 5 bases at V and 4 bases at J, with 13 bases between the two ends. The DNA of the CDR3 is TGTGCCAGCAGTACCGGGCAGGGCGCAGATACGCAGTATTTT. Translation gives CASSTGQGADTQYF.

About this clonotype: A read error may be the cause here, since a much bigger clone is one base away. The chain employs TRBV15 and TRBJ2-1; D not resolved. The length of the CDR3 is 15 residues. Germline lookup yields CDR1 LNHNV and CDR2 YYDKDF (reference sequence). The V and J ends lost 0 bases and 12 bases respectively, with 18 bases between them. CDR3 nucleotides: TGTGCCACCAGCAGAGATTCAATATCCTCAAAAGGGCAGTTCTTC. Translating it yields CATSRDSISSKGQFF.

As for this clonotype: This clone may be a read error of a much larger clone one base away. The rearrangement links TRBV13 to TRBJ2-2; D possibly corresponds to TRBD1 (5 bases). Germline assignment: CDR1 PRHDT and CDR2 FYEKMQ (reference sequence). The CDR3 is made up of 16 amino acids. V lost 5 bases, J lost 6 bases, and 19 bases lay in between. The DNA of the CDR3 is TGTGCCAGCAGCCCCCCCGCAGGGTGGGCTGCCGGGGAGCTGTTTTTT. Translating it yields CASSPPAGWAAGELFF.

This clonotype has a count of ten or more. The DNA for the CDR3 is TGCGCCAGCAGCCAGGTCTACGAGCAGTACTTC. Protein product: CASSQVYEQYF. The chain joins TRBV10-2 to TRBJ2-7; D call uncertain. There are 11 residues in the CDR3. Trimming shortened V by 6 bases and J by 3 bases, and 6 bases separated the two germline ends. From germline, CDR1 is WSHSY and CDR2 SAAADI.

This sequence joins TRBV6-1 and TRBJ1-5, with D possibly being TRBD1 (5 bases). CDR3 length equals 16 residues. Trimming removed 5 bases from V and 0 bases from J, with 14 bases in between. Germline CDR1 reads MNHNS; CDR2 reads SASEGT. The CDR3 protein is CASSPGGLSSNQPQHF. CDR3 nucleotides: TGTGCCAGCAGTCCCGGGGGTTTGAGTAGCAATCAGCCCCAGCATTTT.

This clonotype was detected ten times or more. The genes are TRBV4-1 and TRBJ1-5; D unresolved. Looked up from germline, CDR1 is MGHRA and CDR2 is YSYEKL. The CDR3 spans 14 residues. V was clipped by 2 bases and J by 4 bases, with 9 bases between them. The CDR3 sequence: CASSQNEINQPQHF. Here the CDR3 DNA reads TGCGCCAGCAGCCAAAACGAAATAAATCAGCCCCAGCATTTT.

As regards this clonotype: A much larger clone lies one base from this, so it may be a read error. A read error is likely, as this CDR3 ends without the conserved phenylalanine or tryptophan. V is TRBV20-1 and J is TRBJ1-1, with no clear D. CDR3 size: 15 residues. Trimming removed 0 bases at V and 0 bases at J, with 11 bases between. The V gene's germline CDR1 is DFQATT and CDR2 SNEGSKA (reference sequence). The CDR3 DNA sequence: TGCAGTGCTAGAGATCTGGCAGCCATGAACACTGAAGCTTTCTCT. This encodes CSARDLAAMNTEAFS.

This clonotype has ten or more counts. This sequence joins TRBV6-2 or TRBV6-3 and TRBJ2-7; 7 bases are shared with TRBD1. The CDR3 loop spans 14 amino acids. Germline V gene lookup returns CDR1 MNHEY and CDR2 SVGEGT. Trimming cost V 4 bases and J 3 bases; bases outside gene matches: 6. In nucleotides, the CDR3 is TGTGCCAGCAGTTCCGGGACAGCGAGCTACGAGCAGTACTTC. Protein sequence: CASSSGTASYEQYF.

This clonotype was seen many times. The CDR3 nucleotides are TGTGCCAGCAGCTCCGTAGAAGCTTTCTTT. This sequence encodes CASSSVEAFF. The chain couples TRBV7-9 to TRBJ1-1; no reliable D call. The V and J ends lost 4 bases and 8 bases respectively, with 5 bases between them. Per the germline V gene, CDR1 is SEHNR and CDR2 is FQNEAQ (reference sequence). The CDR3 contains 10 residues. The variable domain in full, with the rest retrieved from reference TRBV7-9 and TRBJ1-1, is DTGVSQNPRHKITKRGQNVTFRCDPISEHNRLYWYRQTLGQGPEFLTYFQNEAQLEKSRLLSDRFSAERPKGSFSTLEIQRTEQGDSAMYLCASSSVEAFFGQGTRLTVV.

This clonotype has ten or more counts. CDR3 coding DNA: TGTGCCAGCAGTTTTTTTGGCGGGGGGGTCTACAATGAGCAGTTCTTC. This sequence encodes CASSFFGGGVYNEQFF. This chain joins TRBV12-3 or TRBV12-4 and TRBJ2-1, with 9 bases identical to TRBD2. The CDR3 is made up of 16 amino acids. Unmatched junction bases numbered 6, after V lost 3 bases and J lost 3 bases.